The clone carrying this T cell receptor delta chain was picked up a small number of times. Sequence at one end of the junction differs from germline and may be a read error. This sample was included in a study of gamma delta lymphoproliferative disorders and STAT genes. Study at large: The LymphoTrack Dx TCRG Assay amplified gamma chains from at least 50 ng of genomic DNA.

TCRdb re-called the multiplex PCR reads with CATT. The sample yields 2,300 or so delta-chain clones, approximately 1.5% seen once. Sequencing used genomic DNA taken from PBMCs of patients and controls. The CDR3 is 19 residues long. In germline, CDR1 is GEAIGNYY, CDR2 EKD. The V and J genes are TRDV2 and TRDJ1; perhaps TRDD3 as D (5 bases). The receptor was derived from a human donor in good health. Source material: blood. As DNA, the CDR3 is TGTGCCTGTGGCACCGTGGAAAGAAGGGGGCCAGAGTACGCCGATAAACTCATCTTT. Residues: CACGTVERRGPEYADKLIF.